This section outlines one T cell receptor (beta chain) sequence together with its context. The antigen it recognizes is unknown. The CDR3 end falls 3 residues outside the read, so it is completed with the germline J gene. The germline V gene encodes CDR1 KGHSH and CDR2 LQKENI. The CDR3 runs 13 amino acids, cysteine and phenylalanine included. The DNA covers only part of the CDR3, 30 bases in frame from base 1. Every participant had a single incident cervical HPV16 infection, and prevalent HPV16 infections were excluded. Cervical HPV DNA was detected with MY09/MY11 PCR, and genotyping was done with dot-blot hybridization. About 14 mL of heparinized blood was centrifuged, after which the buffy coat was aliquoted, frozen at -30 degrees C, and then stored at -80 degrees C. Genomic DNA was extracted from buffy coat specimens using QIAGEN kits. The record originates from a study of T cells in women clearing cervical HPV infection (dated by TCRdb to the late 2010s). The study in broad terms: The cases were about two dozen women with histologically confirmed HPV16-related CIN3 or worse, and 2 of those women had invasive cancers. A median age of roughly 33 years was observed in cases versus approximately 38 in controls, and no significant differences in baseline characteristics were found. In the parent cohort, 9,000 to 13,000 women aged 18 or older were enrolled in Guanacaste, Costa Rica, during about 1992 to 1994 and were followed for seven years. The approximately 25 controls were women who cleared a single incident HPV16 infection within 12 months without developing precancer or cancer. Among cases, blood sampling came a median of roughly 140 days after lesion detection, with an interquartile range of about 90 to 220 days. Nested within Costa Rica's Guanacaste HPV Natural History Study, an exploratory proof-of-principle case-control study compared TCR repertoires across cervical HPV16 outcomes. Quality controls consisted of five blinded duplicates per group, for a total of roughly 60 samples made up of some 50 participants and around 10 replicates. Cases were matched to controls by age within five years and by the year the sample was collected. Blood from cases was collected at the visit at which the lesion was first identified, whereas blood from controls was collected once infection was no longer detected. Since HLA typing was available for only a few women, HLA type could not be ruled out as a confounder. What the authors observed across the whole study: By combining richness with V gene abundances, random forest classifiers separated cases from controls with an estimated AUC of just over 0.8. Because the number of T cells in each sample was unknown, differences in richness could reflect differing T-cell content rather than repertoire biology. Because of the cross-sectional design, the study could not determine whether the associations came before infection or resulted from infection, and neither effector/memory subsets nor HPV-specific T cells were isolated. Lower TRBV6-7 relative abundance was observed in cases than in controls (approximately 0.1% versus 0.16%; Bonferroni P = 0.0008). TCR repertoire richness was significantly higher in CIN3+ cases than in controls across sequencing depths, while evenness did not differ.

TCR beta CDR3 regions were amplified by multiplex PCR from an average of about 1.1 ug genomic DNA per sample using the immunoSEQ assay. Primer bias was corrected in the assay by using a complete synthetic TCR repertoire to establish an amplification baseline. Amplicons were sequenced on the Illumina platform. For the original study's pipeline: Error correction of the sequences involved clustering with frequency ratios plus a modified nearest-neighbor algorithm, after which the sequences were analyzed in the immunoSEQ Analyzer using IMGT gene definitions. At each rarefaction depth, TCR richness and evenness were averaged across 20 rarefaction repeats, and samples with fewer sequences than that depth were excluded. Wilcoxon rank sum tests with FDR correction were used to compare V, D and J gene relative abundances between the groups. In the blinded duplicates, the intraclass correlation was 90% to 96% for TCR richness and averaged about 80% across 65 to 75 gene segments. This is the immuneACCESS table as TCRdb keeps it, with only in-frame sequences that have V and J called. A part of the clones is gone; compared with another copy, unresolved V genes explain less than half, and the rest is unexplained. V, J and clone size were drawn from that table, and D and trimming were deduced from the DNA. The sample table holds 30,000 to 45,000 clones. The ten largest make up about 3.7% of the sample.

This TCR was recovered from a woman aged 18 to 69 with a cervical HPV16 infection that either progressed to CIN3+ or cleared (not recorded which). The chain was built from TRBV18 and TRBJ2-4; the D gene identity is not certain. Sequences were obtained from blood buffy coat. Incomplete CDR3 DNA: TGTGCCAGCTCCGCTACGTCTAACTATGGT. It codes for CASSATSNYG. The complete CDR3 reads CASSATSNYGQYF. Here the CDR3 is joined to the reference TRBV18 and TRBJ2-4 genes, and the full variable domain is: NAGVMQNPRHLVRRRGQEARLRCSPMKGHSHVYWYRQLPEEGLKFMVYLQKENIIDESGMPKERFSAEFPKEGPSILRIQQVVRGDSAAYFCASSATSNYGQYFGAGTRLSVL.